This T cell receptor beta chain derives from a study of T cell responses to AZD1222 COVID-19 vaccine (dated by TCRdb to the early 2020s). Broadly, across the study: TCR sequencing was performed for 230 to 250 trial participants, of whom about 200 were given two doses of AZD1222 and approximately 26 were given two doses of MenACWY control vaccine. Trial participants were enrolled by age into 18-55, 56-69 and 70-plus year subgroups, with about 150, 28 and 57 TCR-sequenced participants respectively.

Sequences MNHEY (CDR1) and SVGAGI (CDR2) are obtained from the germline V gene. Counted from cysteine to phenylalanine, this CDR3 has 13 amino acids. CDR3 DNA only is kept here, 39 bases in frame from base 1. The CDR3 regions of human TCRbeta chains were analyzed by immunosequencing. Per the source publication's procedure: TCRs in the repertoires were matched against a reference library of SARS-CoV-2-specific TCRs that had been generated with the MIRA antigen-specificity platform. Breadth meant the fraction of unique TCRs that were SARS-CoV-2-associated, whereas depth meant the fraction of total T cells that were SARS-CoV-2-associated. Using the MIRA data, every spike-specific TCR was mapped to the spike region that the TCR reacted to and assigned to either a CD4 or a CD8 class. Log10-transformed breadth and depth values were compared by one-way ANOVA with Sidak's multiple comparisons tests. TCRdb retrieved this table from immuneACCESS and kept in-frame rearrangements only. Not all clones are present; in checked studies, unresolved V genes account for under half, and no reason is known for the remainder. The V and J calls and clone size come from that table; D and trimming were worked out from the DNA. The sample includes 120,000 to 150,000 clones, with 85% to 90% observed a single time. Around 1.6% of the sample comes from the top ten.

The sample's time point label, decoded: about 28 days (+/-7) after the second vaccine dose. AZD1222 recipients with second doses at about 4 weeks or about 12 weeks were pooled, because spike-specific TCR depth and breadth did not differ between schedules. Vaccinee samples came from UK trials COV001 and COV002, including a single-blind randomized controlled phase 2/3 trial of AZD1222 (ChAdOx1 nCoV-19) in healthy adults. For TCRbeta chain sequencing, PBMC samples from trial participants were taken at day 0 and at day 28 after the second dose. Paper-wide results and their limitations: Because no day 14 peak-response samples were available, the repertoires could be characterized only after the peak T cell response. Reportedly, almost half of the unique spike-specific TCRs recognized epitopes lying outside the regions that are mutated in the B.1.351 and B.1.1.7 variants. The 56-69-year group was small, and its depth increase did not reach significance, likely because of low power. A significant rise in spike-specific TCR breadth and depth was observed after two AZD1222 doses relative to day 0 and relative to MenACWY recipients. CD4 TCRs associated with the vaccine covered the entire spike protein, and the dominant responses were in regions 160-218 and 743-854. Conclusions about previously exposed vaccinees are limited because only a handful of AZD1222 recipients were SARS-CoV-2 seropositive at baseline. Participants were mostly white British, with more females than males. The authors suggested clonal diversity may have been underestimated.

This clone was detected a few times. There is no known antigen for this receptor. The junction departs from germline at one end; a sequencing error may be responsible. The source of this sequence is an adult who received the AZD1222 COVID-19 vaccine. The input for sequencing was peripheral blood, taken 28 days after the second AZD1222 dose. The chain was built from TRBV6-5 and TRBJ1-1; a tentative D match to TRBD1 spans 5 bases. The sequenced DNA: TGTGCCAGCAGTTATCAGGTCGGGACGGGGTTGCGTTTT. This codes for CASSYQVGTGLRF.